One T cell receptor (beta chain) is described in this entry. This specimen belongs to a study of blood T cell repertoires in COVID-19. Study overall: Acute and convalescent COVID-19 specimens originated in the United States, Italy and Spain. Nucleic acid was either cDNA or gDNA, and it came from T cells, B-cell-depleted T cells, or PBMCs.

Per the original data handling: Amplification of reference gene primers provided the estimated nucleated cell counts. Sequenced by immunoSEQ multiplex PCR; TCRdb stores in-frame clones only, minus some. That table gives V, J and clone size, and the DNA gave D and trimming. The data show approximately 170,000 clones, around 84% seen once. CDR1 and CDR2 (germline): MGHRA, YSYEKL. With 2 bases removed from V and 8 bases from J, the gap between germline ends came to 12 bases. This CDR3 spans 13 amino acids. The gene calls are TRBV4-1 and TRBJ1-1; D remains unclear. Source material: peripheral blood. The receptor's source is a woman over 75 with acute or convalescent COVID-19. CDR3 in amino acids: CASSQPGSYEAFF. The DNA for the CDR3 is TGCGCCAGCAGCCAACCCGGGTCATACGAAGCTTTCTTT.